This T cell receptor beta chain was profiled in a study of human thymus T cells. Sequencing used immunoSEQ multiplex PCR; TCRdb keeps in-frame clones, though not all of them. The sample holds some 120,000 clones, around 94% seen once. V gave up 0 bases and J gave up 9 bases, with 21 bases separating them. Germline loops: CDR1 MGHRA, CDR2 YSYEKL. The CDR3 is 17 residues long. Study results and caveats: Unrelated individuals reportedly shared highly overlapping thymic TCR repertoires.

Corrective cardiac operations yielded the resected thymus tissue. Healthy Finnish infants undergoing corrective surgery for congenital heart defects were the donors. Details on this clone: Its antigen is not known.

The rearrangement joins TRBV4-1 to TRBJ2-1; TRBD2 is a possible D gene (5 bases). The sequenced sample was thymus tissue. The clonotype originates from a boy in the first two years of life with a congenital heart defect but otherwise immunologically healthy. CDR3 protein: CASSQDLGIAPRGEQFF. In nucleotides, the CDR3 is TGCGCCAGCAGCCAAGATCTCGGAATAGCGCCCCGGGGTGAGCAGTTCTTC.